One sample yielded the 16 T cell receptor beta chains listed below, sequenced in a study of T cell responses to AZD1222 COVID-19 vaccine. The data were produced by immunoSEQ multiplex PCR, yet TCRdb's version contains in-frame clones alone and is incomplete. Of 90,000 to 120,000 clones in the sample, about 90% were seen once. Sequenced here: peripheral blood, sampled on day 0 of AZD1222 vaccination. The receptors derive from an adult in good health.

V usage is TRBV6-5 and J usage is TRBJ2-4, with D possibly matching TRBD2 (5 bases). The germline V and J ends were trimmed by 4 bases and 0 bases, with 7 bases remaining between them. The CDR3 loop spans 14 amino acids. The germline gives CDR1 MNHEY, CDR2 SVGAGI. The CDR3 region is CASSFREAKNIQYF. The CDR3 DNA reads as TGTGCCAGCAGTTTCCGGGAAGCCAAAAACATTCAGTACTTC.

The rearrangement uses TRBV7-9 and TRBJ1-2; D is unresolved. The CDR3 loop spans 14 amino acids. The germline V gene has CDR1 SEHNR and CDR2 FQNEAQ (reference sequence). The ends were cut back, 1 base at V and 6 bases at J, with 12 bases in the middle. CDR3 sequence reads: CASSLGIWSDGYTF. Here the CDR3 DNA reads TGTGCCAGCAGCTTAGGTATCTGGTCGGATGGCTACACCTTC.

In this sample, this clone turned up once. V gene TRBV10-2 combines with J gene TRBJ2-7, with TRBD2 matching 10 bases. V gave up 3 bases and J gave up 3 bases; unmatched junction bases: 8. Germline V CDR1 and CDR2: WSHSY, SAAADI. The CDR3 runs to 16 residues. CDR3 bases: TGCGCCAGCAGTGACCCCTCAGCGGGGGGGCTCTACGAGCAGTACTTC. Its translation: CASSDPSAGGLYEQYF.

This clone appeared a few times. The CDR3 spells CASSSYPGTGSYEQYF. The CDR3 nucleotides read TGTGCCAGTAGTTCCTATCCGGGGACAGGATCCTACGAGCAGTACTTC. The chain recombines TRBV19 with TRBJ2-7; the match to TRBD1 covers 8 bases. This CDR3 contains 16 residues. CDR1 is LNHDA and CDR2 is SQIVND in the germline V gene (reference sequence). J was trimmed by 1 base and V by 5 bases; bases with no gene match: 10.

The CDR3 DNA reads TGTGCCAGTAGTAACCCGACTAGCGAGATAAATTACAATGAGCAGTTCTTC. This encodes CASSNPTSEINYNEQFF. The rearrangement uses TRBV19 and TRBJ2-1; TRBD2 agrees at 8 bases. The CDR3 is 17 amino acids. Germline CDR1 is LNHDA and CDR2 is SQIVND (reference sequence). V shed 4 bases, J shed 4 bases, and the junction held 12 bases outside the gene matches.

The chain joins TRBV11-3 to TRBJ2-1; 8 nucleotides agree with TRBD2. CDR3 length equals 15 residues. V lost 1 base, J lost 7 bases, and 6 bases stayed unmatched. Looked up from germline, CDR1 is SGHNT and CDR2 is YENEEA. CDR3 sequence: CASSLARGGRNEQFF. CDR3 nucleotides: TGTGCCAGCAGCTTAGCCCGGGGGGGCAGGAATGAGCAGTTCTTC.

The chain joins TRBV7-2 to TRBJ2-1; no reliable D call. V was pared by 0 bases and J by 7 bases, with 4 bases between. The CDR3 is made up of 12 amino acids. The germline V gene encodes CDR1 SGHTA and CDR2 FQGNSA. The CDR3 DNA follows: TGTGCCAGCAGCTTAGCCCTAAATGAGCAGTTCTTC. It is translated as CASSLALNEQFF.

The chain combines TRBV5-4 with TRBJ2-3, with D perhaps TRBD2 (5 bases). Trimming removed 4 bases at V and 2 bases at J, with 14 bases between. Germline V gene lookup returns CDR1 SGHNT and CDR2 YYREEE (reference sequence). The CDR3 is 15 residues long. The CDR3 here is CASSPSGGLTDTQYF. The DNA of the CDR3 is TGTGCCAGCAGCCCGAGCGGAGGCCTCACAGATACGCAGTATTTT.

This chain links TRBV18 with TRBJ1-5; D unresolved. Germline CDR1 KGHSH, CDR2 LQKENI. V shed 10 bases and J shed 0 bases, with 13 bases lying between them. This CDR3 is built from 14 residues. CDR3 amino acids: CATTLGYSNQPQHF. DNA of the CDR3: TGTGCCACTACGTTGGGGTATAGCAATCAGCCCCAGCATTTT.

V is TRBV5-6 and J is TRBJ1-1; tentative D call: TRBD1 (5 bases). The CDR3 runs 15 residues. Per the germline V gene, CDR1 is SGHDT and CDR2 is YYEEEE. V lost 3 bases and J lost 0, with 12 bases in between. CDR3 sequence: CASSWGVGLNTEAFF. The CDR3 bases are TGTGCCAGCAGCTGGGGTGTGGGACTGAACACTGAAGCTTTCTTT.

As DNA, the CDR3 is TGTGCCAGCAGCTTAGAGGTGGGCGGCACCGGGGAGCTGTTTTTT. Translated: CASSLEVGGTGELFF. The V gene is TRBV11-3, the J gene TRBJ2-2, with D unclear. The V end was cut by 0 bases, the J end by 4 bases, with 9 bases between. Germline-derived CDR1 and CDR2 are SGHNT and YENEEA. This CDR3 is built from 15 residues.

In DNA form, the CDR3 reads TGTGCCAGCAGTCCATACAGGGGAAGGGCAGCCGAGCAGTACTTC. Amino acid sequence: CASSPYRGRAAEQYF. The J gene is TRBJ2-7, the V gene TRBV28; TRBD1 matches 7 bases. The CDR3 runs to 15 residues. The V and J ends lost 5 bases and 6 bases, in that order; junction bases with no gene match: 13. Germline assignment: CDR1 MDHEN and CDR2 SYDVKM.

CDR3 protein: CATSAPGRFSSNQPQHF. CDR3 in DNA: TGTGCCACCAGCGCCCCAGGGAGGTTCAGTAGCAATCAGCCCCAGCATTTT. The V call is TRBV15, the J call TRBJ1-5, with D perhaps TRBD1 (5 bases). Germline V gene lookup returns CDR1 LNHNV and CDR2 YYDKDF (reference sequence). The CDR3 has 17 residues. V gave up 5 bases and J gave up 0 bases, with 17 bases separating them.

In DNA form, the CDR3 reads TGTGCCAGTAGTGTACAGGAAGCCGGGGAGCTGTTTTTT. Amino acids: CASSVQEAGELFF. The chain has TRBV19 and TRBJ2-2; D may be TRBD1 (5 bases). CDR1 and CDR2 (germline): LNHDA, SQIVND (reference sequence). Between the trimmed V and J ends, which lost 5 bases and 6 bases, there was a span of 10 bases. This CDR3 contains 13 residues.

The chain couples TRBV28 to TRBJ1-1; 7 positions agree with TRBD1. The CDR3 runs to 15 residues. The V gene end was trimmed by 2 bases and the J gene end by 5 bases; junction bases not matched to a gene: 8. Germline assignment: CDR1 MDHEN and CDR2 SYDVKM. Written as DNA, the CDR3 is TGTGCCAGCAGTTTAGGTGCCAGGGGGGAAACTGAAGCTTTCTTT. Translated, it gives CASSLGARGETEAFF.

This rearrangement joins TRBV11-2 to TRBJ2-7; no definite D call. Per the germline V gene, CDR1 is SGHAT and CDR2 is FQNNGV. The CDR3 runs 15 residues. V lost 5 bases to trimming and J lost 0 bases, with 14 bases between them. This CDR3 reads CASSPSPDGSYEQYF. CDR3 sequence (DNA): TGTGCCAGCAGCCCTTCTCCCGACGGCTCCTACGAGCAGTACTTC.